This passage covers 4 T cell receptor beta chains from one sample sequenced in a study of shared clonotypes between healthy human individuals. Sequencing used immunoSEQ multiplex PCR; TCRdb keeps in-frame clones, though not all of them. In the table there are fewer than 3 million clones, less than 95% of which are singletons. The material sequenced was naive CD4+ T cells from PBMCs. Subset meaning: CD45RA+ positively selected. All receptors come from a man between 18 and 29 years old in good health. Some clones in this sample may be carry-over from other donors' samples.

The chain is built from TRBV5-1 and TRBJ2-1; TRBD1 or TRBD2 may be the D gene (5 bases each). The CDR3 covers 12 residues. The V end lost 7 bases, the J end lost 8 bases, and 13 bases lay between the germline ends. Per the germline V gene, CDR1 is SGHRS and CDR2 is YFSETQ. CDR3 loop: CASGAGTDEQFF. The DNA of the CDR3 is TGCGCCAGCGGCGCCGGGACGGATGAGCAGTTCTTC.

This rearrangement joins TRBV4-3 to TRBJ2-1; D perhaps matches TRBD2 (6 bases). The V gene's germline CDR1 is LGHNA and CDR2 YSLEER. The CDR3 extends over 16 amino acids. Between the trimmed V and J ends, which lost 2 bases and 0 bases, there was a span of 11 bases. The CDR3 nucleotides are TGCGCCAGCAGCCAATATCGGGGGAGCTCCTACAATGAGCAGTTCTTC. This encodes CASSQYRGSSYNEQFF.

The gene calls are TRBV4-2 and TRBJ1-5; D uncertain. V gave up 0 bases and J gave up 0 bases, with 9 bases separating them. CDR1 is LGHNA, CDR2 YNFKEQ, per germline. The CDR3 contains 16 residues. Written as DNA, the CDR3 is TGTGCCAGCAGCCAAGATAGGGCAGCTAGCAATCAGCCCCAGCATTTT. Translated: CASSQDRAASNQPQHF.

The chain recombines TRBV7-2 with TRBJ2-2; 7 nucleotides line up with TRBD2. CDR1 and CDR2 (germline): SGHTA, FQGNSA. Germline trimming cut 3 bases from V and 4 bases from J; bases unmatched to any gene: 2. This CDR3 has 14 residues. CDR3 amino acids: CASSFKRGTGELFF. The CDR3 bases are TGTGCCAGCAGCTTTAAGCGGGGCACCGGGGAGCTGTTTTTT.